This T cell receptor (beta chain) emerged from a study of cytomegalovirus exposure and HLA in healthy donors. Study outcomes and limitations: Later analysis identified a missense DCLRE1C variant that was linked to TCR beta V- and J-gene trimming.

A remark on this clone: Its target is unknown.

Primers: 60 Vbeta forward and 13 Jbeta reverse. In the authors' methods: The count from a later analysis was some 81 million unique TCR beta chains, some 10 million of them shared. TCRdb's table, derived via immunoSEQ multiplex PCR, lists solely in-frame clones and lacks some. That table furnishes V, J and clone size, whereas the DNA furnished D and trimming. The table records 100,000 to 150,000 clones, roughly 79% of them present only once. V was cut by 5 bases and J by 2 bases, with 15 bases left in between. The CDR3 runs to 15 residues. The germline gives CDR1 MGHDK, CDR2 SYGVNS. V usage is TRBV25-1 and J usage is TRBJ1-2; D remains ambiguous. Sequenced sample: PBMCs. The sequence derives from a middle-aged woman in good health and CMV-seronegative. CDR3 in amino acids: CASSKEGTANYGYTF. The CDR3 DNA follows: TGTGCCAGCAGTAAGGAGGGCACCGCCAACTATGGCTACACCTTC.